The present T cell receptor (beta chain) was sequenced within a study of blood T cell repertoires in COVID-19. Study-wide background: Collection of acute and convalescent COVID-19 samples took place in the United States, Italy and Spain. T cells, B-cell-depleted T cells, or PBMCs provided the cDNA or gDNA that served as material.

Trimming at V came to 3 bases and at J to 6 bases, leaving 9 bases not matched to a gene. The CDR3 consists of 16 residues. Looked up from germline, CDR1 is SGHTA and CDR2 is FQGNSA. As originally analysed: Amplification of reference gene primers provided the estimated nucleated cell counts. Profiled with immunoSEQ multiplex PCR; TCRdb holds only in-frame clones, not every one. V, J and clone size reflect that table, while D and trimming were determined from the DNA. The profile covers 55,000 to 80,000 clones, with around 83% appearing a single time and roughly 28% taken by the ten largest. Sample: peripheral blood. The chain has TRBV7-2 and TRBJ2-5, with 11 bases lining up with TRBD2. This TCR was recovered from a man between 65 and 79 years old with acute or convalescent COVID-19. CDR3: CASSLSGTSGQKTQYF. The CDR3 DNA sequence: TGTGCCAGCAGCTTGTCCGGGACTAGCGGTCAGAAGACCCAGTACTTC.